The rows below give T cell receptor beta chains drawn from one sample of a study of CD8+CD57+ T cells in acquired aplastic anemia. TCRdb recomputed calls from the reads with MiXCR, one row per CDR3 protein. The profile shows approximately 190,000 distinct CDR3 sequences, 40% to 50% of them singletons. The source material was sorted CD4+, CD8+, or CD8+CD57+ T cells (not recorded which) from PBMCs. The receptors were gathered from a human donor with aplastic anemia. Each CDR3 is given with its conserved first and last residue. The D gene is left open where the match is weak.

v_call	j_call	d_call	cdr3_aa
TRBV20-1	TRBJ2-7	.	CSARDRLSYEQYF
TRBV19	TRBJ2-7	.	CASSVQGGGGYEQYF
TRBV5-1	TRBJ2-6	TRBD1	CASSLQGASSGANVLTF
TRBV29-1	TRBJ2-5	.	CSAAGQAKETQYF
TRBV20-1	TRBJ1-6	.	CSARDPGPDLTPLHF
TRBV19	TRBJ2-7	TRBD1	CASSEDRDTYEQYF
TRBV9	TRBJ1-1	.	CASSAGLENTEAFF
TRBV27	TRBJ1-1	TRBD1	CASSWDRGDTEAFF
TRBV20-1	TRBJ2-7	.	CSALGRGLHEQYF
TRBV20-1	TRBJ2-1	TRBD2	CSAKEASGRVSYNEQFF
TRBV7-6	TRBJ1-2	TRBD1	CASGSTGGNGYTF
TRBV29-1	TRBJ2-7	.	CSVASSPGAGALGEQYF
TRBV7-6	TRBJ2-7	.	CASSLRGDYEQYF
TRBV10-3	TRBJ1-1	.	CAISESNWGTNTEAFF
TRBV24-1	TRBJ1-2	TRBD1	CATSRAGGPNYGYTF
TRBV5-1	TRBJ2-3	.	CVSSLVASTDTQYF
TRBV4-2	TRBJ2-6	.	CATGRQTGANVLTF
TRBV29-1	TRBJ1-4	.	CSATVRDEKLFF
TRBV5-1	TRBJ1-3	TRBD1	CASSLKTGITFTHSGNTIYF
TRBV19	TRBJ2-3	TRBD1	CASRQGMADTQYF
TRBV29-1	TRBJ2-7	TRBD1	CSVADRGITYEQYF
TRBV2	TRBJ2-2	.	CASRGVSLNTGELFF
TRBV25-1	TRBJ2-1	TRBD1	CASRGAGQGAYEQFF
TRBV6-4	TRBJ2-3	.	CASSDSFTDTQYF
TRBV10-1	TRBJ2-5	.	CASSRDLNDKTQYF
TRBV10-3	TRBJ1-1	.	CAISERDTNTEAFF
TRBV27	TRBJ2-5	TRBD1	CASSSRDREETQYF
TRBV30	TRBJ1-5	TRBD1	CAWTGGSNQPQHF
TRBV19	TRBJ1-6	.	CANRIDGGPNSPLHF
TRBV4-1	TRBJ2-2	TRBD2	CASSQGTITSGSRPGELFF
TRBV7-3	TRBJ2-2	.	CASSFGDSGELFF
TRBV10-3	TRBJ2-7	.	CAISGVAQEQYF
TRBV7-2	TRBJ2-2	.	CASSLLIRAGGELFF
TRBV5-5	TRBJ2-5	.	CASSWDPGTAKYF
TRBV7-2	TRBJ2-7	TRBD2	CASSLEPTGGREQYF
TRBV15	TRBJ2-5	TRBD2	CATSRDRTSGWEETQYF
TRBV11-3	TRBJ1-1	.	CASSSISSMNTEAFF
TRBV6-2/TRBV6-3	TRBJ2-1	TRBD2	CASSYLASGRREDEQFF
TRBV19	TRBJ2-2	TRBD1	CASSYRDRDTGELFF
TRBV5-4	TRBJ1-1	.	CASSLRPRGGRHTEAFF
TRBV7-6	TRBJ2-1	TRBD2	CASSTSAYNEQFF
TRBV7-2	TRBJ2-2	.	CASSLGQPGIGELFF
TRBV6-1	TRBJ2-6	TRBD2	CASSPLGGGPSGANVLTF
TRBV7-8	TRBJ2-4	.	CVSSLGNIQYF
TRBV25-1	TRBJ2-5	.	CASSERGKGGQETQYF
TRBV25-1	TRBJ2-7	TRBD2	CASSPGTSGSEQYF
TRBV19	TRBJ2-3	.	CASSTSTSITDTQYF
TRBV10-3	TRBJ2-1	.	CASGGDLYEQFF
TRBV30	TRBJ2-1	.	CAWSVLTYNEQFF